This section outlines one T cell receptor (beta chain) sequence together with its context. This entry comes from a study of graft-versus-host responses after intestinal transplantation. The CDR3 spans 12 residues. V was cut by 0 bases and J by 10 bases, with 10 bases left in between. The germline V gene encodes CDR1 GTSNPN and CDR2 SVGIG (reference sequence). TCRdb's table, derived via immunoSEQ multiplex PCR, lists solely in-frame clones and lacks some. The sample contains roughly 3,700 clones, about 94% of which appear only once. The chain carries TRBV30 and TRBJ2-1, with D perhaps given as TRBD1 or TRBD2 (6 bases each). Material: PBMCs, obtained 11 days after intestinal transplantation. The source is a human patient who received an intestinal transplant, so some T cells may come from the graft donor. This chain's CDR3 is CAWSVRGREQFF. The CDR3 DNA is TGTGCCTGGAGTGTACGGGGGCGAGAGCAGTTCTTC. Filled out from reference TRBV30 and TRBJ2-1, the complete variable domain reads SQTIHQWPATLVQPVGSPLSLECTVEGTSNPNLYWYRQAAGRGLQLLFYSVGIGQISSEVPQNLSASRPQDRQFILSSKKLLLSDSGFYLCAWSVRGREQFFGPGTRLTVL.